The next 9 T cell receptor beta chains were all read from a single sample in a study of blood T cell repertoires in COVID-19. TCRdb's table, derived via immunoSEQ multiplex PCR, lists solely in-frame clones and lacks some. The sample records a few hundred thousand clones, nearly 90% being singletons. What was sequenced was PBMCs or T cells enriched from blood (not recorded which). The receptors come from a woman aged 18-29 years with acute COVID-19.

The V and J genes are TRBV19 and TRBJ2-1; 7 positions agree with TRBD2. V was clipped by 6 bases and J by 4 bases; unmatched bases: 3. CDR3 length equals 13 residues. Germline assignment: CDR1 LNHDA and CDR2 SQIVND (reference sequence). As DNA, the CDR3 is TGTGCCAGTAGCAATAGCGGGTACAATGAGCAGTTCTTC. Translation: CASSNSGYNEQFF.

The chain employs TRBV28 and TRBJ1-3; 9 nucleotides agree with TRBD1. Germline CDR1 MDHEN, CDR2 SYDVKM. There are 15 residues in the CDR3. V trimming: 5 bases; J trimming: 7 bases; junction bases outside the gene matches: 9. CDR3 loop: CASSGTTGGFNTIYF. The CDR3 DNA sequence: TGTGCCAGCAGTGGGACGACAGGGGGGTTTAACACCATATATTTT.

CDR3 sequence: CASRIAGGTEAFF. CDR3 nucleotides: TGTGCCAGCAGGATAGCAGGGGGCACTGAAGCTTTCTTT. The chain uses TRBV3-1 (or the pseudogene TRBV3-2) and TRBJ1-1; TRBD1 matches at 7 bases. V lost 6 bases and J lost 4; bases outside the gene matches: 5. Germline CDR1 is LGHDT and CDR2 is YNNKEL (reference sequence). This CDR3 has 13 residues.

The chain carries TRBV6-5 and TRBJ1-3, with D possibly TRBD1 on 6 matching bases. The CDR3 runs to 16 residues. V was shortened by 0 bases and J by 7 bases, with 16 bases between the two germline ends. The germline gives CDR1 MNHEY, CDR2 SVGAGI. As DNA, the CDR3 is TGTGCCAGCAGTTACTCGACCGGAACAGGGTTGAACACCATATATTTT. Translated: CASSYSTGTGLNTIYF.

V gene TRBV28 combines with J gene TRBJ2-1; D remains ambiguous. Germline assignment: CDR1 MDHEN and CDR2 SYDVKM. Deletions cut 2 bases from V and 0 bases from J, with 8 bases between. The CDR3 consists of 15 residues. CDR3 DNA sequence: TGTGCCAGCAGTTTACAGCGTAGCTCCTACAATGAGCAGTTCTTC. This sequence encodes CASSLQRSSYNEQFF. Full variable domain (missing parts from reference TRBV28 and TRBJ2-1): DVKVTQSSRYLVKRTGEKVFLECVQDMDHENMFWYRQDPGLGLRLIYFSYDVKMKEKGDIPEGYSVSREKKERFSLILESASTNQTSMYLCASSLQRSSYNEQFFGPGTRLTVL.

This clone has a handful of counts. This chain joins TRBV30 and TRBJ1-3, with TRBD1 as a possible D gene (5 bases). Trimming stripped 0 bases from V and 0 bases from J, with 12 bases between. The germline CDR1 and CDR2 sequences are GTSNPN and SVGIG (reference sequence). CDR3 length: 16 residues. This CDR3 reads CAWSVGRRGSGNTIYF. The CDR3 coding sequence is TGTGCCTGGAGTGTAGGACGGAGGGGCTCTGGAAACACCATATATTTT.

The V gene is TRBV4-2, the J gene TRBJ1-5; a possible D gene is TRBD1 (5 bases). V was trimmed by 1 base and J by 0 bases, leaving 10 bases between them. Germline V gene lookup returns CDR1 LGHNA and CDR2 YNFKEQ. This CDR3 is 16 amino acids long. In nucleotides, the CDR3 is TGTGCCAGCAGCCAAGGGGGCAGCTATAGCAATCAGCCCCAGCATTTT. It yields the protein CASSQGGSYSNQPQHF.

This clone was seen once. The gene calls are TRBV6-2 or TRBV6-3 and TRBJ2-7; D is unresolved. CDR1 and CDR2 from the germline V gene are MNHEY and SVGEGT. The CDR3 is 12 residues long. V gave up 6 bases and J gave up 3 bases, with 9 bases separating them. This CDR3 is CASSLFLYEQYF. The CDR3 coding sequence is TGTGCCAGCAGCCTCTTCCTCTACGAGCAGTACTTC.

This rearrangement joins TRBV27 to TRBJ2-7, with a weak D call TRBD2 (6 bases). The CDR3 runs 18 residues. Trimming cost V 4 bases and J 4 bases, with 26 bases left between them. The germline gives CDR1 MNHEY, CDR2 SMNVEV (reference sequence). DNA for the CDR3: TGTGCCAGCAGTTCGTATAGCGACCCCGGGACTCGACTATACGAGCAGTACTTC. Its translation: CASSSYSDPGTRLYEQYF.